Listed here are 3 T cell receptor beta chains from one sample, sequenced in a study of blood T cell repertoires in COVID-19. This table comes from immunoSEQ multiplex PCR, and its TCRdb copy is limited to in-frame clones, with some not included. The sample shows fewer than 200,000 clones, 70% to 90% of them seen only once. The specimen sequenced was peripheral blood. All receptors come from a man aged 35-49 years with acute or convalescent COVID-19.

This chain links TRBV6-5 with TRBJ1-1; D is unresolved. This CDR3 has 13 residues. Per the germline V gene, CDR1 is MNHEY and CDR2 is SVGAGI. V was trimmed by 7 bases and J by 2 bases, leaving 11 bases between them. CDR3 sequence reads: CASKTGGNTEAFF. The CDR3 nucleotides are TGTGCCAGCAAAACGGGAGGAAACACTGAAGCTTTCTTT.

The rearrangement joins TRBV28 to TRBJ2-1; 7 positions agree with TRBD2. Trimming took 5 bases from V and 6 from J; bases not matched to a gene: 7. The germline CDR1 and CDR2 sequences are MDHEN and SYDVKM. This CDR3 has 14 residues. The CDR3 nucleotides are TGTGCCAGCAGTCTCGGACTAGTAATCAATGAGCAGTTCTTC. Translation gives CASSLGLVINEQFF.

The chain joins TRBV3-1 (or the pseudogene TRBV3-2) to TRBJ1-1; maybe TRBD1 (6 bases). The V gene's germline CDR1 is LGHDT and CDR2 YNNKEL (reference sequence). The CDR3 extends over 13 amino acids. Between the trimmed V and J ends, which lost 4 bases and 9 bases, there was a span of 15 bases. CDR3 coding DNA: TGTGCCAGCAGCCCAAAGACAGGTTTTCAAGCTTTCTTT. Translating it yields CASSPKTGFQAFF.